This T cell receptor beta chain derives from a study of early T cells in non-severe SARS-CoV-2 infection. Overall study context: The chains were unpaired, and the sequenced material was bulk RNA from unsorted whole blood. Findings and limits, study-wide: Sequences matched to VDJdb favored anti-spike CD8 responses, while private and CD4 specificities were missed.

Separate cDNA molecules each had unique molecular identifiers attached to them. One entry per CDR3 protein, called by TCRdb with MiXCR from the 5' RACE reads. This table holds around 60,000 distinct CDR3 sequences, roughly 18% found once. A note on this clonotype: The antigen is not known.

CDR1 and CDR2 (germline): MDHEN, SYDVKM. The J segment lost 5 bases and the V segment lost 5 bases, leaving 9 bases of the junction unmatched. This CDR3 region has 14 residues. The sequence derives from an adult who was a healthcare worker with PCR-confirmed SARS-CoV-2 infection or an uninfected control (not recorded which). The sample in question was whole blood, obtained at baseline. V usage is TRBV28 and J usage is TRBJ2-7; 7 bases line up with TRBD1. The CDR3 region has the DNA TGTGCCAGCAGTCCATTGGGACAGCCCGACGAGCAGTACTTC. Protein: CASSPLGQPDEQYF. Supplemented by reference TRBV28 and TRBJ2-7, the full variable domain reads DVKVTQSSRYLVKRTGEKVFLECVQDMDHENMFWYRQDPGLGLRLIYFSYDVKMKEKGDIPEGYSVSREKKERFSLILESASTNQTSMYLCASSPLGQPDEQYFGPGTRLTVT.